This T cell receptor (beta chain) is from a study of blood T cells in healthy people across ages. Findings of the study overall: Roughly linear age-related decline in beta diversity appeared, significant by age approximately 40.

This CDR3 has 15 amino acids. The germline V gene has CDR1 SEHNR and CDR2 FQNEAQ (reference sequence). The V and J ends lost 4 bases and 1 base, in that order; junction bases with no gene match: 5. This clonotype has just one count. What it recognizes is unknown. It was with a sample-barcoded 5' primer and a J-beta primer mix that a second PCR of about 6 to 12 cycles was run. TCRdb analysed the 5' RACE reads with MiXCR anew, one entry per CDR3 protein. Of roughly 1.5 million distinct CDR3 sequences in the sample, 35% to 45% are singletons; the top ten hold more than 4%. The chain carries TRBV7-9 and TRBJ2-7; 9 bases align to TRBD2. This receptor was obtained from a woman younger than 35 in good health. Sequences were obtained from blood. CDR3 nucleotide sequence: TGTGCCAGCAGCTCGAGCGGGGGGAGGTCCTACGAGCAGTACTTC. Encoded protein: CASSSSGGRSYEQYF.